This T cell receptor (beta chain) was captured in a study of shared clonotypes between healthy human individuals. Study observations and caveats: Researchers sampled blood only, noting tissue repertoires likely differ.

As concerns this clone: What it binds is unknown.

Unsorted samples drew genomic DNA from 85 million to 90 million PBMCs. In germline, CDR1 is MDHEN, CDR2 SYDVKM. The CDR3 length is 16 residues. V was shortened by 6 bases and J by 6 bases, with 20 bases between the two germline ends. Spread over ten immunoSEQ deep assay plates, unsorted PBMC DNA underwent sequencing. In the authors' workflow: ImmunoSEQ supplied junction-only sequences lacking quality scores, so filtering was different. TCRdb keeps only in-frame clones here, not all; method: immunoSEQ multiplex PCR. The V and J calls and clone size were taken over from that table, and D and trimming were inferred from the DNA. This repertoire shows roughly 500,000 clones, almost 80% found once; its top ten account for 12%.

Sequenced: PBMCs. The V gene is TRBV28, the J gene TRBJ2-2; the D gene could be TRBD1 or TRBD2 (5 bases each). The clonotype comes from a woman aged 40 to 49 in good health. Some clones in this sample may be carry-over from other donors' samples. The CDR3, as DNA: TGTGCCAGCAGCCCGGGGCCAAGGGGCCTGTCCGGGGAGCTGTTTTTT. It yields the protein CASSPGPRGLSGELFF.